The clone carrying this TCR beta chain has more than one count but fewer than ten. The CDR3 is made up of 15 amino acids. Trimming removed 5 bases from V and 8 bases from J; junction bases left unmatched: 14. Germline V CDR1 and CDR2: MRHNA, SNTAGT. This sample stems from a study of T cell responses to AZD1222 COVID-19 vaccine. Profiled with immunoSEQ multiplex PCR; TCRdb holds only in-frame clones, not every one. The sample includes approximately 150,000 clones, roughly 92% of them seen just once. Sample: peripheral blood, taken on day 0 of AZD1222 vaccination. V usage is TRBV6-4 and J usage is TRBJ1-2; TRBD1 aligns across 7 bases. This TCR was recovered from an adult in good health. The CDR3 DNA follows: TGTGCCAGCAGTCCACTCCCGACAGGGCTTGACGGCTACACCTTC. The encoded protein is CASSPLPTGLDGYTF.